The present entry profiles one T cell receptor beta chain with its context. Its antigen is not identified. V shed 3 bases, J shed 7 bases, and the junction held 7 bases outside the gene matches. This CDR3 has 15 residues. Germline V lookup: CDR1 MGHDK, CDR2 SYGVNS. This sample is drawn from a study of T cell responses to AZD1222 COVID-19 vaccine. Assay used: immunoSEQ multiplex PCR; TCRdb lists only in-frame clones, some missing. Among roughly 140,000 clones listed, approximately 88% were seen once. Overall study results and limits: After the peak T cell response, and only then, were repertoires sampled. As reported, nearly half of all spike-specific TCRs target variant regions that are unmutated. Clonal diversity may have been underestimated in mostly white British donors. When two AZD1222 doses had been given, Spike-specific TCR breadth and depth rose.

This sequence joins TRBV25-1 and TRBJ2-2, with 8 bases that match TRBD2. The TCR comes from an adult in good health. Specimen: peripheral blood, collected on day 0 of MenACWY control vaccination. CDR3 protein: CASSDPGLGDGELFF. The CDR3 DNA sequence: TGTGCCAGCAGTGACCCGGGACTAGGGGACGGGGAGCTGTTTTTT.